This T cell receptor beta chain came from a study of CD8+ T cells in alopecia areata. Study summary: A 6-month off-drug phase came after tofacitinib, which had lasted 6 to 18 months. Study-wide results and limits: Lesional scalp, especially alopecia totalis/universalis, showed higher clonality than normal scalp.

The CDR3 consists of 13 residues. V lost 0 bases, J lost 3 bases, and 5 bases lay in between. Germline-derived CDR1 and CDR2 are MRHNA and SNTAGT. Extraction of RNA preceded its reverse transcription into cDNA, which served as the sequencing template. The protocol was immunoSEQ multiplex PCR, while the TCRdb copy is restricted to in-frame clones and leaves out a portion. The data show some 4,800 clones, with roughly 60% seen just once and approximately 10% held by the top ten. Treatment indicated: oral pan-JAK inhibitor, 5-10 mg twice daily. Alopecia areata patients provided lesional scalp punch biopsies and peripheral blood. Points on this clone: Its cognate antigen is unknown.

V and J are TRBV6-4 and TRBJ1-1; the D is unclear. The clonotype comes from a human donor with alopecia areata. This specimen consisted of skin, obtained at approximately week 37, from a patient treated with tofacitinib. CDR3 sequence reads: CASSDSEYTEAFF. The CDR3, as DNA: TGTGCCAGCAGTGACTCGGAGTACACTGAAGCTTTCTTT.